These 10 T cell receptor beta chains originate from one sample sequenced in a study of CD8 T cells in Susac syndrome (dated by TCRdb to between 2018 and 2021). The library was made by the immunoSEQ multiplex PCR assay. RNA was extracted using the RNeasy kit, and about 0.45 to 1 ug of the RNA was reverse transcribed with random hexamers. In-frame beta chains were kept once TCRdb had trimmed the public reads at Q25 with fastp and called clones with MiXCR. Each CDR3 protein gets just one entry, which takes the most common genes and DNA from the rows behind it. This sample is represented by 170,000 or so distinct CDR3 sequences; roughly 95% of them were singletons. The ten largest make up around 0.12% of the sample. The source material was CD4+ T cells from PBMCs. The receptors here all came from a human donor with Susac syndrome.

V is TRBV5-1 and J is TRBJ2-5, with D tentatively TRBD2 (6 bases). Deletions cut 0 bases from V and 5 bases from J, with 14 bases between. The germline V gene has CDR1 SGHRS and CDR2 YFSETQ. The CDR3 has 15 residues. CDR3 DNA sequence: TGCGCCAGCAGCTTGGGGCAGGCCGGAGGGGAGACCCAGTACTTC. Protein: CASSLGQAGGETQYF.

The chain links TRBV18 to TRBJ1-5; D perhaps matches TRBD1 (6 bases). The CDR3 covers 16 residues. Trimming removed 3 bases at V and 0 bases at J, with 12 bases between. Germline-derived CDR1 and CDR2 are KGHSH and LQKENI. The CDR3 sequence is CASSPFDRRSNQPQHF. The CDR3 bases are TGTGCCAGCTCACCTTTCGACAGGCGTAGCAATCAGCCCCAGCATTTT.

The genes are TRBV28 and TRBJ2-7, with a possible D match to TRBD1 (6 bases). In germline, CDR1 is MDHEN, CDR2 SYDVKM. There are 15 residues in the CDR3. V lost 2 bases to trimming and J lost 6 bases, with 17 bases between them. In DNA form, the CDR3 reads TGTGCCAGCAGTTTAAGCTCACAGGGAAAGGGCGAGCAGTACTTC. Amino acid sequence: CASSLSSQGKGEQYF.

V is TRBV3-1 and J is TRBJ1-1; no clear D gene. V was cut by 0 bases and J by 4 bases, with 18 bases left in between. The CDR3 totals 17 residues. CDR1 is LGHDT, CDR2 YNNKEL, per germline (reference sequence). CDR3 nucleotides: TGTGCCAGCAGCCAAGAGGAATTTGGCGCCCTGCCCACTGAAGCTTTCTTT. It specifies CASSQEEFGALPTEAFF.

The rearrangement links TRBV28 to TRBJ2-4; D might be TRBD2 (6 bases). The V gene's germline CDR1 is MDHEN and CDR2 SYDVKM. V was trimmed by 8 bases and J by 8 bases, leaving 16 bases between them. The CDR3 has 13 residues. The CDR3 DNA sequence: TGTGCCAGCGGAGGGAGTACCAGGGACATTCAGTACTTC. Residues: CASGGSTRDIQYF.

The chain links TRBV19 to TRBJ2-7; weak D call: TRBD1 (5 bases). V was clipped by 5 bases and J by 1 base, with 9 bases between them. This CDR3 has 13 residues. CDR1 is LNHDA and CDR2 is SQIVND in the germline V gene (reference sequence). This CDR3 reads CASSRDRSYEQYF. In DNA form, the CDR3 reads TGTGCCAGTAGTCGTGACAGATCCTACGAGCAGTACTTC.

This chain uses TRBV12-3 or TRBV12-4 with TRBJ2-7; 7 bases align to TRBD2. The CDR3 length is 14 residues. The V gene end was trimmed by 8 bases and the J gene end by 0 bases; junction bases not matched to a gene: 7. CDR3 in DNA: TGTGCCAGCCGGGCCGGGAGGATCTCCTACGAGCAGTACTTC. It specifies CASRAGRISYEQYF.

This chain links TRBV18 with TRBJ1-1; D is uncertain. The V end was cut by 3 bases, the J end by 1 base, with 6 bases between. This CDR3 is built from 13 residues. The germline V gene encodes CDR1 KGHSH and CDR2 LQKENI. In DNA form, the CDR3 reads TGTGCCAGCTCACCGCAAAAGAACACTGAAGCTTTCTTT. This sequence encodes CASSPQKNTEAFF.

This chain joins TRBV6-6 and TRBJ2-7, with TRBD1 identical over 7 bases. Trimming took 5 bases from V and 3 from J; bases not matched to a gene: 7. Germline-derived CDR1 and CDR2 are MNHNY and SVGAGI (reference sequence). This CDR3 is built from 14 residues. Here the CDR3 DNA reads TGTGCCAGCAGTCCACGCAGGGGGAACTACGAGCAGTACGTC. This translates into CASSPRRGNYEQYV.

On this clonotype: The germline gene is not matched at one end of the junction; a read error may be the cause. V is TRBV19 and J is TRBJ2-3; 9 bases are a match to TRBD2. The CDR3 is 13 amino acids. The V gene's germline CDR1 is LNHDA and CDR2 SQIVND (reference sequence). CDR3 in DNA: TGTGCCAGTAGTGGGACTAGCAGAGATACGCAGTATTTT. It translates to CASSGTSRDTQYF.